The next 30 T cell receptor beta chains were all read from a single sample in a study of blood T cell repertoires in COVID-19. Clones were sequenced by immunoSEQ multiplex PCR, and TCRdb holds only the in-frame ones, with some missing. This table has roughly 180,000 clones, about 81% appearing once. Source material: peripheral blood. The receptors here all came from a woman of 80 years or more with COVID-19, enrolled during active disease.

The CDR3 bases are TGCGCCAGCAGTTCCTACCGGGACAGGGACTACGAGCAGTACTTC. This gives the protein CASSSYRDRDYEQYF. V is TRBV23-1 and J is TRBJ2-7; 9 bases line up with TRBD1. TRBV23-1 is treated as an ORF (open reading frame) with a function not yet certain. The CDR3 is 15 amino acids. V trimming: 5 bases; J trimming: 3 bases; junction bases outside the gene matches: 8.

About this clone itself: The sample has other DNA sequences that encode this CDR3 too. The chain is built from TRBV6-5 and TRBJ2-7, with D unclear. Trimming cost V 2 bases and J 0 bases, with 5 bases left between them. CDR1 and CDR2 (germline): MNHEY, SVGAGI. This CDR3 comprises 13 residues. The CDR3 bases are TGTGCCAGCAGTTACCGCAGCTCCTACGAGCAGTACTTC. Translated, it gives CASSYRSSYEQYF.

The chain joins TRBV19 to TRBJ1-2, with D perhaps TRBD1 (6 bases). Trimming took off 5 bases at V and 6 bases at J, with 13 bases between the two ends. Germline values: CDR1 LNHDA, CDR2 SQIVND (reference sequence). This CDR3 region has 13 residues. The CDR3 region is CASSPRGPDGYTF. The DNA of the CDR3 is TGTGCCAGTAGTCCCAGGGGACCCGATGGCTACACCTTC.

The CDR3 DNA reads as TGCAGCGCAGGAGAGATGAACACTGAAGCTTTCTTT. The encoded protein is CSAGEMNTEAFF. J is TRBJ1-1 and V is TRBV29-1; D ambiguous. Looked up from germline, CDR1 is SQVTM and CDR2 is ANQGSEA. This CDR3 contains 12 residues. Trimming removed 7 bases from V and 0 bases from J, with 9 bases in between.

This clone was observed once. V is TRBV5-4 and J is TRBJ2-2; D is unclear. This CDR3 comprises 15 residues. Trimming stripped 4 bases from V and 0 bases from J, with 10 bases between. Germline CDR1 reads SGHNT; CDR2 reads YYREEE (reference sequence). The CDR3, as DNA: TGTGCCAGCAGCCCGCGGCCAGCGAACACCGGGGAGCTGTTTTTT. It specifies CASSPRPANTGELFF.

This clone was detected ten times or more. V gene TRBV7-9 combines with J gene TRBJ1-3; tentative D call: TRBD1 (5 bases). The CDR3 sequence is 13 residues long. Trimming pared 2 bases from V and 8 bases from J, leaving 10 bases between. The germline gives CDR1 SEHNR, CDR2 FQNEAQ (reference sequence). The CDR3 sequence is CASSLQGKDTIYF. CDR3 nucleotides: TGTGCCAGCAGCTTACAGGGAAAGGACACCATATATTTT.

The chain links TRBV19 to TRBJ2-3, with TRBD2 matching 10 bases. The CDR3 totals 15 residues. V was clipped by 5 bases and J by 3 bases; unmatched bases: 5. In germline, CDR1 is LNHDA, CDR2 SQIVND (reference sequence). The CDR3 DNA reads TGTGCCAGTAGTCCTAGCGGGAGTCCTACAGATACGCAGTATTTT. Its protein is CASSPSGSPTDTQYF.

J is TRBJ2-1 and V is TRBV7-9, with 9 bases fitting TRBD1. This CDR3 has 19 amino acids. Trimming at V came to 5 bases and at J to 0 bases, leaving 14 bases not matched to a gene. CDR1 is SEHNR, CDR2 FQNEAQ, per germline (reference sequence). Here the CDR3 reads CASSGGTGKLAFSYNEQFF. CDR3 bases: TGTGCCAGCAGCGGGGGGACAGGGAAATTGGCTTTCTCCTACAATGAGCAGTTCTTC.

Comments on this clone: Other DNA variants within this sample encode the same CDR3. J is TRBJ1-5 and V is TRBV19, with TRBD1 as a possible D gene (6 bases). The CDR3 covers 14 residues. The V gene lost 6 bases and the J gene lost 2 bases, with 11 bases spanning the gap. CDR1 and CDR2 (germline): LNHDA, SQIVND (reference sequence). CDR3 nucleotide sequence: TGTGCCAGTAGCCCACAGGGTCGCAATCAGCCCCAGCATTTT. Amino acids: CASSPQGRNQPQHF.

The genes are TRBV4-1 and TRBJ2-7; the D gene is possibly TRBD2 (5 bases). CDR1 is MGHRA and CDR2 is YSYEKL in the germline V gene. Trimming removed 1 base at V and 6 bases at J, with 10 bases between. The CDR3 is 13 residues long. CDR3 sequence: CASSQVGASEQYF. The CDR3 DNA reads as TGCGCCAGCAGCCAAGTGGGAGCCAGCGAGCAGTACTTC.

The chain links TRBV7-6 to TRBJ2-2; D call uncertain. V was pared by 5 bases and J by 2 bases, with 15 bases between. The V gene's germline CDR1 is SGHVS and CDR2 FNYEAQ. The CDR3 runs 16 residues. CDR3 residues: CASSPPWATNTGELFF. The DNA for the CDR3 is TGTGCCAGCAGCCCCCCATGGGCGACAAACACCGGGGAGCTGTTTTTT.

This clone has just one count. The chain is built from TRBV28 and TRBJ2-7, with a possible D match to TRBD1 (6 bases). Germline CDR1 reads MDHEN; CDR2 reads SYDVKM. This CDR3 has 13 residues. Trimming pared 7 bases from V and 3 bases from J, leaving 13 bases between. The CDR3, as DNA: TGTGCCAGCACCCTAGGGGGACACTACGAGCAGTACTTC. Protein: CASTLGGHYEQYF.

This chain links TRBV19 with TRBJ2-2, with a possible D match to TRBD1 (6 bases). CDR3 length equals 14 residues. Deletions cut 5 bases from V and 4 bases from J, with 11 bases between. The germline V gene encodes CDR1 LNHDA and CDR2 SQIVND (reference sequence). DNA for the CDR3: TGTGCCAGTAGTCCCGGACAGTTCACCGGGGAGCTGTTTTTT. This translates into CASSPGQFTGELFF.

The CDR3 bases are TGTGCCTGGGCAAGGGGTTTCGGCTACACCTTC. Its protein product is CAWARGFGYTF. V and J are TRBV30 and TRBJ1-2; a weak D match, TRBD1 (5 bases). Germline loops: CDR1 GTSNPN, CDR2 SVGIG (reference sequence). Trimming stripped 5 bases from V and 8 bases from J, with 12 bases between. The CDR3 sequence is 11 residues long.

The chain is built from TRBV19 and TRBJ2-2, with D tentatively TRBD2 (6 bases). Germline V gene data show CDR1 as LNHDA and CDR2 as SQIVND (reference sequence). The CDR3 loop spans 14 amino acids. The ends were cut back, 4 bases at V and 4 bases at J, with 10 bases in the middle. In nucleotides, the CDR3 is TGTGCCAGTAGTAAACTAGCTGGCACCGGGGAGCTGTTTTTT. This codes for CASSKLAGTGELFF.

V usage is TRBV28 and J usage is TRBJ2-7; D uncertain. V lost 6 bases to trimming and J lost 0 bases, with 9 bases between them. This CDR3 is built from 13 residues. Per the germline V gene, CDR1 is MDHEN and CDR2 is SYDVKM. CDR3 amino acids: CASSQILSYEQYF. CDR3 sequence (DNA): TGTGCCAGCAGCCAAATACTCTCCTACGAGCAGTACTTC.

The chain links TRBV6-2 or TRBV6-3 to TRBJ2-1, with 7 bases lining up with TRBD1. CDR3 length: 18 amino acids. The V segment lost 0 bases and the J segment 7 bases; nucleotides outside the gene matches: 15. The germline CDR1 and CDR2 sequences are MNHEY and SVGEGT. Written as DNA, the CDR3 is TGTGCCAGCAGTTACTCCGATACGGCGGCAGGGGGTAAAAATGAGCAGTTCTTC. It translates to CASSYSDTAAGGKNEQFF.

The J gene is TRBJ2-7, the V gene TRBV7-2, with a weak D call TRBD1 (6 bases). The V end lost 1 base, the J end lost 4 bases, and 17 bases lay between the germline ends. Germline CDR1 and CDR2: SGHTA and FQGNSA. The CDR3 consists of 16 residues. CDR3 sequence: CASSLDVVQGKYEQYF. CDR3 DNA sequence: TGTGCCAGCAGCTTAGACGTAGTACAGGGAAAATACGAGCAGTACTTC.

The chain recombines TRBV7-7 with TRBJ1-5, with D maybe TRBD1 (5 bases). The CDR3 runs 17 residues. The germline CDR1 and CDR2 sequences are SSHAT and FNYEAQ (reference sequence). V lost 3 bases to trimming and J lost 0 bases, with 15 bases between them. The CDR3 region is CASSLDPGGYSNQPQHF. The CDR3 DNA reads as TGTGCCAGCAGCTTGGACCCGGGGGGTTATAGCAATCAGCCCCAGCATTTT.

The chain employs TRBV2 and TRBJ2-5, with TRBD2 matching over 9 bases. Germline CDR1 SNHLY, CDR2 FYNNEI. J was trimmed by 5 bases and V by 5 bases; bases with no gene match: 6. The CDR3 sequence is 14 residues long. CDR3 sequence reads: CASSRGGAGETQYF. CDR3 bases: TGTGCCAGCAGTCGCGGGGGGGCTGGGGAGACCCAGTACTTC.

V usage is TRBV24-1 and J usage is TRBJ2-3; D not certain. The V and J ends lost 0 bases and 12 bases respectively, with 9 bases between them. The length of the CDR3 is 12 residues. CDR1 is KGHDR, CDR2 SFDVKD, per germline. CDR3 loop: CATSDLFATQYF. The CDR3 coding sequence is TGTGCCACCAGTGATTTGTTCGCGACACAGTATTTT.

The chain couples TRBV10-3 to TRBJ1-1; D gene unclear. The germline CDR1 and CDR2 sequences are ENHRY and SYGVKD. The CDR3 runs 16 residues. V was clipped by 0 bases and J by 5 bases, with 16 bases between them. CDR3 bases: TGTGCCATCAGTGAGTCGAGGGCAGGTCGGTGGACTGAAGCTTTCTTT. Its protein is CAISESRAGRWTEAFF.

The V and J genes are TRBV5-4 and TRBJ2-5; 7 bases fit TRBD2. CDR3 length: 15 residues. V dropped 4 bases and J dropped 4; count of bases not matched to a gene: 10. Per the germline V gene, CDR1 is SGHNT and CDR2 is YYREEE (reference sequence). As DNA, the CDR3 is TGTGCCAGCAGCGGGAGTATGTCGGGGGGAGAGACCCAGTACTTC. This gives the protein CASSGSMSGGETQYF.

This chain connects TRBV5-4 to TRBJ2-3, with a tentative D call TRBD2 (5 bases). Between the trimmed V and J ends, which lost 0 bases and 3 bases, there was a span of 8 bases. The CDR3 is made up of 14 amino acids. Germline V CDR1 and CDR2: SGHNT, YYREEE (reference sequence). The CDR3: CASSLAKRTDTQYF. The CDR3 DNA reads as TGTGCCAGCAGCTTGGCAAAGCGGACAGATACGCAGTATTTT. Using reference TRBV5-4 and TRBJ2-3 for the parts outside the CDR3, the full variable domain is ETGVTQSPTHLIKTRGQQVTLRCSSQSGHNTVSWYQQALGQGPQFIFQYYREEENGRGNFPPRFSGLQFPNYSSELNVNALELDDSALYLCASSLAKRTDTQYFGPGTRLTVL.

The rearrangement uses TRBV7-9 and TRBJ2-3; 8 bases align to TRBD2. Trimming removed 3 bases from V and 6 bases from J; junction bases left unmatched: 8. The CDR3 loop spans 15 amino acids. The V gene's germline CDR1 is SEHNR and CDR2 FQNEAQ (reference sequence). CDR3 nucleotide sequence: TGTGCCAGCAGCTTTGCGGGGGGTACCCCCGATACGCAGTATTTT. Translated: CASSFAGGTPDTQYF.

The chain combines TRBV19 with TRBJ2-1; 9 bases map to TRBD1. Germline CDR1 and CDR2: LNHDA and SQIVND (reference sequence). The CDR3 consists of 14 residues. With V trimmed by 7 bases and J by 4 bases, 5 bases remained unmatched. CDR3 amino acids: CASTMTGGYNEQFF. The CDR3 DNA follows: TGTGCCAGTACTATGACAGGGGGGTACAATGAGCAGTTCTTC.

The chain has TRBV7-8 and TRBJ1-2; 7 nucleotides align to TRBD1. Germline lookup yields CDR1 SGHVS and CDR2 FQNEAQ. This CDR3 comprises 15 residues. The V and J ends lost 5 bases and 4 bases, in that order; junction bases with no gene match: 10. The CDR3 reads CASSPTYRGGYGYTF. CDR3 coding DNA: TGTGCCAGCAGCCCTACCTACAGGGGTGGCTATGGCTACACCTTC.

The CDR3 DNA reads as TGTGCCAGCAGCTGGACTAGCGGGGCCCGGGATACGCAGTATTTT. It specifies CASSWTSGARDTQYF. The rearrangement uses TRBV7-2 and TRBJ2-3; 12 positions agree with TRBD2. CDR3 length: 15 amino acids. Germline CDR1 SGHTA, CDR2 FQGNSA. J was trimmed by 6 bases and V by 4 bases; bases with no gene match: 5. The full variable domain, completed using reference TRBV7-2 and TRBJ2-3, is GAGVSQSPSNKVTEKGKDVELRCDPISGHTALYWYRQSLGQGLEFLIYFQGNSAPDKSGLPSDRFSAERTGGSVSTLTIQRTQQEDSAVYLCASSWTSGARDTQYFGPGTRLTVL.

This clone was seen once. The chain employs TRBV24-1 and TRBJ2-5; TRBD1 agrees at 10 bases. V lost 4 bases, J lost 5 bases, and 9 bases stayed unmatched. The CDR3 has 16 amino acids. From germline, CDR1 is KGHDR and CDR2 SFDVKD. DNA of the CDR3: TGTGCCACCAGTGAATCCCGGGACAGGGGCCCGGAGACCCAGTACTTC. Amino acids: CATSESRDRGPETQYF.

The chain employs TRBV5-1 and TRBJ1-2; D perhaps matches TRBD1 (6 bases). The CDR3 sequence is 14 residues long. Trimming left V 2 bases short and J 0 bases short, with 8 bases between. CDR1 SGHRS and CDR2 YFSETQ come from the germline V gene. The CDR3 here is CASSFQGTNYGYTF. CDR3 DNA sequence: TGCGCCAGCAGCTTTCAGGGGACTAACTATGGCTACACCTTC. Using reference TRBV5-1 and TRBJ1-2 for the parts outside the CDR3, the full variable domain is KAGVTQTPRYLIKTRGQQVTLSCSPISGHRSVSWYQQTPGQGLQFLFEYFSETQRNKGNFPGRFSGRQFSNSRSEMNVSTLELGDSALYLCASSFQGTNYGYTFGSGTRLTVV.